This T cell receptor beta chain was retrieved from a study of blood T cell repertoires in COVID-19. Generated by immunoSEQ multiplex PCR, the TCRdb table keeps only in-frame clones and is missing some. The top ten hold more than 2% of the sample, which has approximately 390,000 clones, approximately 91% seen once. CDR3 length: 12 residues. V was shortened by 3 bases and J by 7 bases, with 10 bases between the two germline ends. The source of this sequence is a woman aged 40 to 50 with acute COVID-19. The rearrangement uses TRBV12-3 or TRBV12-4 and TRBJ2-7; a weak D match, TRBD2 (5 bases). The sequenced sample consisted of PBMCs or T cells enriched from blood (not recorded which). The CDR3 coding sequence is TGTGCCAGCAGTTTTCGGACTTCTGAGCAGTACTTC. Residues: CASSFRTSEQYF.